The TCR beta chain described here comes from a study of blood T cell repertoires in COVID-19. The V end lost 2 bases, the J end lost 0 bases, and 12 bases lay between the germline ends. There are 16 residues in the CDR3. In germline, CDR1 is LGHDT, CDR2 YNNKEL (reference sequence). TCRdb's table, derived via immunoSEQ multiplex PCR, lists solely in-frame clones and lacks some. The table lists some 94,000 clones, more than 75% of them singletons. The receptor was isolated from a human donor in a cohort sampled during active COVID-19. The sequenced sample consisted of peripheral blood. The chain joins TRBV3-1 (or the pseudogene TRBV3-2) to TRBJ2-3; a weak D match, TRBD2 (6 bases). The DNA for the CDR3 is TGTGCCAGCAGCCAATCCAGCGGACTAAGCACAGATACGCAGTATTTT. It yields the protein CASSQSSGLSTDTQYF.